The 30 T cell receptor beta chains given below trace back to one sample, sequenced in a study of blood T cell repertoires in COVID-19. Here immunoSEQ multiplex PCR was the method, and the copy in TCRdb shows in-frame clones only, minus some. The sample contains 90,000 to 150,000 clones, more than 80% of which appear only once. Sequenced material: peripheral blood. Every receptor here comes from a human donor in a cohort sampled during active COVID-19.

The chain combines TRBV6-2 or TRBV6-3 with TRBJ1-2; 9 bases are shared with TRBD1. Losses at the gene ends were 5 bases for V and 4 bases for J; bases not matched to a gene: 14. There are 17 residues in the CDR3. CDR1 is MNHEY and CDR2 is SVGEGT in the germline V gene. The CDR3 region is CASSQPGQGTSSYGYTF. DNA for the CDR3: TGTGCCAGCAGTCAACCCGGACAGGGGACTAGTAGCTATGGCTACACCTTC.

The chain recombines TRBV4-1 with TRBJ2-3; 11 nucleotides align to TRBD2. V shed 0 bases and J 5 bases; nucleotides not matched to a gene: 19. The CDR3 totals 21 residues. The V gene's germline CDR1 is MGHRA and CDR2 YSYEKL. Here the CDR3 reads CASSQDRLSGTSGPKVDTQYF. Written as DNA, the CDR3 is TGCGCCAGCAGCCAAGATCGATTAAGCGGGACTAGCGGACCGAAGGTAGATACGCAGTATTTT.

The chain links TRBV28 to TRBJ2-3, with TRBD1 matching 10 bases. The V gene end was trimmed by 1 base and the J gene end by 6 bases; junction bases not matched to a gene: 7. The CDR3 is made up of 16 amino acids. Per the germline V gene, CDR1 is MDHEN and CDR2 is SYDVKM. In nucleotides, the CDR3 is TGTGCCAGCAGTTTATCGACAGGGGGCGGGAAGGATACGCAGTATTTT. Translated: CASSLSTGGGKDTQYF.

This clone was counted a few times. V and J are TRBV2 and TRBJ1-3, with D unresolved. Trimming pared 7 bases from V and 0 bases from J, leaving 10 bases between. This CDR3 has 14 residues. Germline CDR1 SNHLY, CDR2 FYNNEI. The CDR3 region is CASILESSGNTIYF. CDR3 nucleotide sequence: TGTGCCAGCATACTGGAGAGCTCTGGAAACACCATATATTTT.

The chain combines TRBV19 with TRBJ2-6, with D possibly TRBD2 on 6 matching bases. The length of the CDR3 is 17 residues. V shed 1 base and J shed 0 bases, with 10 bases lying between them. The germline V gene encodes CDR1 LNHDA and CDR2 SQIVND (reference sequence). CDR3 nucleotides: TGTGCCAGTAGTATAGGGGTCGGGAGCTCTGGGGCCAACGTCCTGACTTTC. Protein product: CASSIGVGSSGANVLTF.

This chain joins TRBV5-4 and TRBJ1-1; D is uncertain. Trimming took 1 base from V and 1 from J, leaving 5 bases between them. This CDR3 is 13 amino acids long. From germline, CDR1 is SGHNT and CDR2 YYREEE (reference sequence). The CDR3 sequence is CASSLQKNTEAFF. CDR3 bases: TGTGCCAGCAGCTTGCAGAAGAACACTGAAGCTTTCTTT.

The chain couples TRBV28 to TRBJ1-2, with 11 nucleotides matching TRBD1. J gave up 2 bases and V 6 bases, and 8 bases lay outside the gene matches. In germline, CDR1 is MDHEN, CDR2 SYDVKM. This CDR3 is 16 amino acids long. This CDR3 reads CASRGTGGIENYGYTF. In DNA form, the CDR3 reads TGTGCCAGCAGGGGGACAGGGGGGATAGAAAACTATGGCTACACCTTC.

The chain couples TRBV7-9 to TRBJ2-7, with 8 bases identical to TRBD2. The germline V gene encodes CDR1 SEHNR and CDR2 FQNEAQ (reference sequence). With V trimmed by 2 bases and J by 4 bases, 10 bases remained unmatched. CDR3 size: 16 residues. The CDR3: CASSLILRGARYEQYF. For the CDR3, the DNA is TGTGCCAGCAGCTTAATTTTGCGGGGGGCGCGGTACGAGCAGTACTTC. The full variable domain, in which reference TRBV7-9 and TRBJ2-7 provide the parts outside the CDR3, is DTGVSQNPRHKITKRGQNVTFRCDPISEHNRLYWYRQTLGQGPEFLTYFQNEAQLEKSRLLSDRFSAERPKGSFSTLEIQRTEQGDSAMYLCASSLILRGARYEQYFGPGTRLTVT.

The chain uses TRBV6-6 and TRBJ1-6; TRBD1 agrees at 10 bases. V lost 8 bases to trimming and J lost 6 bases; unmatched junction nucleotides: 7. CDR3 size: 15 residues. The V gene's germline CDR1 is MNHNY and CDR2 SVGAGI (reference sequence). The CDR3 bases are TGTGCCAGCTACCTCCGGGACAGGGGTAATTCACCCCTCCACTTT. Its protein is CASYLRDRGNSPLHF.

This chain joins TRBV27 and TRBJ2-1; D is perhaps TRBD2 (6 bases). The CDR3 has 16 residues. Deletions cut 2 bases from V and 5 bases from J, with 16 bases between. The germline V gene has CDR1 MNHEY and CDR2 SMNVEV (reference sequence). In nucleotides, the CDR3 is TGTGCCAGCAGTTTACGGGCTAGCGCATCCCACAATGAGCAGTTCTTC. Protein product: CASSLRASASHNEQFF.

Here the CDR3 DNA reads TGTGCCAGCCGGGACAGGGGATGGAATCAGCCCCAGCATTTT. Encoded protein: CASRDRGWNQPQHF. The chain links TRBV19 to TRBJ1-5; 10 bases line up with TRBD1. This CDR3 comprises 14 residues. Germline CDR1 and CDR2: LNHDA and SQIVND (reference sequence). V lost 9 bases, J lost 4 bases, and 6 bases stayed unmatched.

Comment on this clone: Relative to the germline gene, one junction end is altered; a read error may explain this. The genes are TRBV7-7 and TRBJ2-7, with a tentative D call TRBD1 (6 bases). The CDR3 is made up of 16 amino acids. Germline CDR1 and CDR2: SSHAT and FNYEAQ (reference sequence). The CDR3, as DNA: TGTGCTAGCAGCTTAGTGTGGACTGACAGGTCAGACGAGCAGTACTTC. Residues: CASSLVWTDRSDEQYF.

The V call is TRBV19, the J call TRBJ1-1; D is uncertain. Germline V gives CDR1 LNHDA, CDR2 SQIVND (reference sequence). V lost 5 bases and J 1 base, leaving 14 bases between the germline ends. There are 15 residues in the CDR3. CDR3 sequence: CASSFHQSGNTEAFF. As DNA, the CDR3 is TGTGCCAGTAGTTTTCACCAATCAGGGAACACTGAAGCTTTCTTT.

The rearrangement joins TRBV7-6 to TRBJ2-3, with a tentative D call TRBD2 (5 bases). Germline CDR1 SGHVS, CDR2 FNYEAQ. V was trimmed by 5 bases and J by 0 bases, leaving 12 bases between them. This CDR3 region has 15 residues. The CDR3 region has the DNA TGTGCCAGCAGCGAGGGCCAGCATAGCACAGATACGCAGTATTTT. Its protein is CASSEGQHSTDTQYF. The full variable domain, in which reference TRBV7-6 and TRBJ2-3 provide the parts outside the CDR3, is GAGVSQSPRYKVTKRGQDVALRCDPISGHVSLYWYRQALGQGPEFLTYFNYEAQQDKSGLPNDRFSAERPEGSISTLTIQRTEQRDSAMYRCASSEGQHSTDTQYFGPGTRLTVL.

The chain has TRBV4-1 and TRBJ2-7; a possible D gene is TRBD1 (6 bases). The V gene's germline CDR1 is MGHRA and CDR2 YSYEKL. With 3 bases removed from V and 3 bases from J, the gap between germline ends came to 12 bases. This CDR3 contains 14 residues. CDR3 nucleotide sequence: TGCGCCAGCAGCCAGGCCAGGGGTGGCTACGAGCAGTACTTC. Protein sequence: CASSQARGGYEQYF.

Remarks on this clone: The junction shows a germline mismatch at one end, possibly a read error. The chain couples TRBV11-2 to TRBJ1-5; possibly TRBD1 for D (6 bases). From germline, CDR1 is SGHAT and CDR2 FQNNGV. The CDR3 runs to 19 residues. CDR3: CASSFHRLTGVYSNQPQHF. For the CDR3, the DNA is TGTGCCAGCAGCTTCCACAGACTGACAGGAGTATATAGCAATCAACCCCAGCATTTT. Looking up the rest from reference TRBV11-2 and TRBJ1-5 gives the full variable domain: EAGVAQSPRYKIIEKRQSVAFWCNPISGHATLYWYQQILGQGPKLLIQFQNNGVVDDSQLPKDRFSAERLKGVDSTLKIQPAKLEDSAVYLCASSFHRLTGVYSNQPQHFGDGTRLSIL.

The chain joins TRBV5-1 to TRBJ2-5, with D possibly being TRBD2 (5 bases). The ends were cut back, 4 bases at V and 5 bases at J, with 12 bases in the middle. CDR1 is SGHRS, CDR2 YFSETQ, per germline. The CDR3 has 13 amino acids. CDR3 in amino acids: CASSRGSQETQYF. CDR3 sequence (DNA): TGCGCCAGCAGCCGAGGGTCCCAGGAGACCCAGTACTTC.

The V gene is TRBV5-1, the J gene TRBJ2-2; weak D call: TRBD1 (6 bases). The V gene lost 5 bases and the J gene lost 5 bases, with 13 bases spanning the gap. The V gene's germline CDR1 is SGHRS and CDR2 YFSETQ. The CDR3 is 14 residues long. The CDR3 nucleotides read TGCGCCAGCAGTCCCGGGACAAAGACCGGGGAGCTGTTTTTT. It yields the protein CASSPGTKTGELFF.

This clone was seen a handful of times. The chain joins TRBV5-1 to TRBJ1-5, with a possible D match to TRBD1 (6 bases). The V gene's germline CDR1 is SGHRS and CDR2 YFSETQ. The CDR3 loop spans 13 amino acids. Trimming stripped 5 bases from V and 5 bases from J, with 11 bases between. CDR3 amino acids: CASRGAEDQPQHF. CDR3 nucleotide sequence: TGCGCCAGCAGGGGGGCAGAAGATCAGCCCCAGCATTTT.

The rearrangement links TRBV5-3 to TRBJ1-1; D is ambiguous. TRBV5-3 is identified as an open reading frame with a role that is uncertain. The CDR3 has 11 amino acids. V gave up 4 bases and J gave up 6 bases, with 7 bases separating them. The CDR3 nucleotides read TGTGCCAGAAGCCAGCGGTCTGAAGCTTTCTTT. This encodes CARSQRSEAFF.

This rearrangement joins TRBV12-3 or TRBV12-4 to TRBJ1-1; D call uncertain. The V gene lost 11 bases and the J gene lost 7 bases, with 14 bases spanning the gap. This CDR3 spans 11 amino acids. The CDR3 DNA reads TGTGCCCCCCAAGTTGGAGGTGAAGCTTTCTTT. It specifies CAPQVGGEAFF.

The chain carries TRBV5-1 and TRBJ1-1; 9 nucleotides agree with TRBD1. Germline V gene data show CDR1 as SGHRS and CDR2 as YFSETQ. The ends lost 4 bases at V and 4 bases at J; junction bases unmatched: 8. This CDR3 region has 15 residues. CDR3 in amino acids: CASSRLTGGGTEAFF. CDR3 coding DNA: TGCGCCAGCAGCCGATTGACAGGGGGTGGCACTGAAGCTTTCTTT.

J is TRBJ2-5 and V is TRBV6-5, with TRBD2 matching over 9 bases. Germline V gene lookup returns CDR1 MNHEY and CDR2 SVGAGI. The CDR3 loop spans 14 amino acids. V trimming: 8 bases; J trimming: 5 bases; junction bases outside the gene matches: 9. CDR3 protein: CASFGGGAGETQYF. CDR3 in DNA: TGTGCCAGCTTCGGCGGGGGGGCCGGCGAGACCCAGTACTTC.

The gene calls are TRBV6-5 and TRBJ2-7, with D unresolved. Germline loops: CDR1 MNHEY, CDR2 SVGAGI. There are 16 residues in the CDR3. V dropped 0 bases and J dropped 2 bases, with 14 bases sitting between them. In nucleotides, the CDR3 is TGTGCCAGCAGTTACTCATATTTGTCCGGAGCCTACGAGCAGTACTTC. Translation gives CASSYSYLSGAYEQYF.

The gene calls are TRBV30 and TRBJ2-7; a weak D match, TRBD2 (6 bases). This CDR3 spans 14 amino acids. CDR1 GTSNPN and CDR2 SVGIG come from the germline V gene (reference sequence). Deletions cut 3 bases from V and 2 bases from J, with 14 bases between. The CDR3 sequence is CAWRLNPGAYEQYF. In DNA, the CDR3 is TGTGCCTGGAGGCTGAACCCGGGGGCCTACGAGCAGTACTTC.

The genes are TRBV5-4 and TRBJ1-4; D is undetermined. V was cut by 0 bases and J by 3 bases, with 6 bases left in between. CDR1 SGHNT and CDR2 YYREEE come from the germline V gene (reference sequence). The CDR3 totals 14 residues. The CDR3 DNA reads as TGTGCCAGCAGCTTGGGTAGTCCTAATGAAAAACTGTTTTTT. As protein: CASSLGSPNEKLFF.

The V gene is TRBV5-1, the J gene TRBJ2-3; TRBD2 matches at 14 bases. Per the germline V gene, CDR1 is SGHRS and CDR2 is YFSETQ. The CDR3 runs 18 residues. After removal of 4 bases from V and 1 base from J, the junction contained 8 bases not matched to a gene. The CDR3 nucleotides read TGCGCCAGCAGCCCTGGACTAGCGGGGGGCCTTGGCACAGATACGCAGTATTTT. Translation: CASSPGLAGGLGTDTQYF.

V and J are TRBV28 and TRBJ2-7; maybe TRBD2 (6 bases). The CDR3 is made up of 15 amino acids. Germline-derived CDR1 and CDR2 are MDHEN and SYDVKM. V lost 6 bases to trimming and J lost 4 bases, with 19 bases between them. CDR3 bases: TGTGCCAGCAGCCGGATGTACGGGAGAGGATACGAGCAGTACTTC. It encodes CASSRMYGRGYEQYF.

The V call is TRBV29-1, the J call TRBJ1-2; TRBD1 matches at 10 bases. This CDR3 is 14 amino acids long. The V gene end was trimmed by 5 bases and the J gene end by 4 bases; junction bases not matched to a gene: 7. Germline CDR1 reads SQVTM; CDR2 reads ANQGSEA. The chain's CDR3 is CSVHWTGGSYGYTF. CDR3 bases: TGCAGCGTTCATTGGACAGGGGGTTCCTATGGCTACACCTTC.

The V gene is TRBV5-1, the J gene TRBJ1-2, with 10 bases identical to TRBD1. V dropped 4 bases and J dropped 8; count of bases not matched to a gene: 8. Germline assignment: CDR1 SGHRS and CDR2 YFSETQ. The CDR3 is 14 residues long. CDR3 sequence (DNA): TGCGCCAGCAGCCCGACAGGGGGCGGGTACGGCTACACCTTC. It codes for CASSPTGGGYGYTF.